The 20 T cell receptor beta chains below were found in one sample sequenced in a study of Ad26.COV2.S vaccination and SARS-CoV-2 variants. Treatment here: about 20 received Ad26.COV2.S at low or high dose, single or two shots; 5 received placebo; per-sample allocation not given. After the first vaccine or placebo injection, samples were drawn on day 63. Sequencing was performed with immunoSEQ multiplex PCR; in TCRdb, only in-frame clones are kept and a portion is missing. The table shows 440,000 or so clones, with about 90% occurring only once. The sample here was peripheral blood, taken in a trial of Ad26.COV2.S vaccine versus placebo. These receptors all come from a person aged 18-65 years who received the Ad26.COV2.S COVID-19 vaccine or a placebo.

V and J are TRBV15 and TRBJ1-5; D gene unclear. V was clipped by 1 base and J by 2 bases, with 15 bases between them. The CDR3 runs 17 residues. The V gene's germline CDR1 is LNHNV and CDR2 YYDKDF (reference sequence). The CDR3 sequence is CATSRVWEHGRNQPQHF. CDR3 nucleotides: TGTGCCACCAGCAGAGTATGGGAGCACGGGCGCAATCAGCCCCAGCATTTT.

The V call is TRBV6-2 or TRBV6-3, the J call TRBJ2-7, with a weak D call TRBD2 (6 bases). The CDR3 contains 11 residues. In germline, CDR1 is MNHEY, CDR2 SVGEGT. Between the trimmed V and J ends, which lost 6 bases and 11 bases, there was a span of 14 bases. CDR3 sequence (DNA): TGTGCCAGCAGCCCCGGGACTGTAGAGTACTTC. It encodes CASSPGTVEYF.

The rearrangement uses TRBV7-3 and TRBJ2-2; TRBD2 might be the D (6 bases). This CDR3 has 12 residues. V lost 5 bases and J 6 bases, leaving 7 bases between the germline ends. Germline V gives CDR1 SGHTA, CDR2 FQGTGA. As DNA, the CDR3 is TGTGCCAGCAGCGGAGGGGCCGGGGAGCTGTTTTTT. Encoded protein: CASSGGAGELFF.

The chain links TRBV5-1 to TRBJ2-5; perhaps TRBD1 as D (5 bases). The CDR3 runs 15 residues. CDR1 SGHRS and CDR2 YFSETQ come from the germline V gene. V lost 5 bases, J lost 3 bases, and 17 bases lay in between. The CDR3 reads CASRMGRLLEETQYF. The CDR3 nucleotides read TGCGCCAGCAGAATGGGGCGGTTGTTAGAAGAGACCCAGTACTTC.

The chain carries TRBV27 and TRBJ1-3; weak D call: TRBD1 (5 bases). The ends were cut back, 3 bases at V and 4 bases at J, with 10 bases in the middle. Germline values: CDR1 MNHEY, CDR2 SMNVEV (reference sequence). There are 14 residues in the CDR3. CDR3 loop: CASSFGGPGNTIYF. DNA of the CDR3: TGTGCCAGCAGTTTTGGGGGTCCCGGAAACACCATATATTTT.

The V gene is TRBV12-5, the J gene TRBJ2-1; TRBD2 matches at 10 bases. The CDR3 has 14 residues. The germline CDR1 and CDR2 sequences are LGHNT and FRNRAP. Trimming took 4 bases from V and 7 from J; bases not matched to a gene: 4. The CDR3 loop is CASGSPSGRNEQFF. The CDR3 coding sequence is TGTGCTAGTGGTTCGCCTAGCGGGAGAAATGAGCAGTTCTTC.

The chain carries TRBV28 and TRBJ1-1, with no clear D. Per the germline V gene, CDR1 is MDHEN and CDR2 is SYDVKM. Trimming left V 9 bases short and J 10 bases short, with 15 bases between. The CDR3 runs 11 residues. Here the CDR3 reads CASRRLLRAFF. In DNA form, the CDR3 reads TGTGCCAGTCGGAGACTCCTCCGAGCTTTCTTT.

The CDR3 region is CASSPTGGLAGSGNEQFF. For the CDR3, the DNA is TGTGCCAGCAGCCCCACGGGGGGACTAGCGGGATCGGGGAATGAGCAGTTCTTC. V and J are TRBV7-3 and TRBJ2-1; 13 nucleotides align to TRBD2. Losses at the gene ends were 5 bases for V and 7 bases for J; bases not matched to a gene: 14. The CDR3 sequence is 18 residues long. CDR1 is SGHTA and CDR2 is FQGTGA in the germline V gene.

The CDR3 region has the DNA TGTGCCAGCACCAGAGGACTAGCGGCTCCCCGCACAGATACGCAGTATTTT. Translation: CASTRGLAAPRTDTQYF. The chain recombines TRBV5-4 with TRBJ2-3; TRBD2 agrees at 10 bases. The CDR3 covers 17 residues. CDR1 is SGHNT and CDR2 is YYREEE in the germline V gene (reference sequence). The ends lost 6 bases at V and 1 base at J; junction bases unmatched: 11.

A few counts support this clone. V usage is TRBV3-1 (or the pseudogene TRBV3-2) and J usage is TRBJ2-1; D unresolved. Trimming took 3 bases from V and 3 from J, leaving 9 bases between them. The CDR3 is 14 residues long. The germline CDR1 and CDR2 sequences are LGHDT and YNNKEL (reference sequence). CDR3 in amino acids: CASSHETDYNEQFF. DNA of the CDR3: TGTGCCAGCAGCCATGAGACTGACTACAATGAGCAGTTCTTC.

The gene calls are TRBV14 and TRBJ2-1, with 10 bases fitting TRBD2. CDR1 and CDR2 (germline): SGHDN, FVKESK. After removal of 1 base from V and 0 bases from J, the junction contained 6 bases not matched to a gene. This CDR3 is built from 18 residues. In DNA, the CDR3 is TGTGCCAGCAGCCAAGTAAGAGAGCGGGAGGGCTCCTACAATGAGCAGTTCTTC. Translation gives CASSQVREREGSYNEQFF.

V is TRBV7-9 and J is TRBJ1-4; D remains unclear. The CDR3 is 16 amino acids. Germline V gene sequence: CDR1 SEHNR, CDR2 FQNEAQ (reference sequence). V was cut by 1 base and J by 3 bases, with 12 bases left in between. CDR3 loop: CASSLVPMGSNEKLFF. In DNA, the CDR3 is TGTGCCAGCAGCTTAGTCCCTATGGGTTCTAATGAAAAACTGTTTTTT.

The chain is built from TRBV5-1 and TRBJ2-3; 10 nucleotides match TRBD2. Germline assignment: CDR1 SGHRS and CDR2 YFSETQ. The CDR3 sequence is 15 residues long. V was clipped by 7 bases and J by 3 bases; unmatched bases: 8. The CDR3 region has the DNA TGCGCCAGCCGGCTAGCGGGAGAAAGTACAGATACGCAGTATTTT. Translating gives CASRLAGESTDTQYF.

The chain has TRBV23-1 and TRBJ2-7; D gene unclear. TRBV23-1 is reported as an ORF; its role is uncertain. V shed 1 base and J shed 7 bases, with 23 bases lying between them. The CDR3 totals 17 residues. CDR3 region: CASSQLGRHIRLVEQYF. The CDR3 nucleotides read TGCGCCAGCAGTCAATTGGGCAGGCACATTCGCTTGGTGGAGCAGTACTTC.

The rearrangement links TRBV28 to TRBJ1-1; 7 bases fit TRBD1. The CDR3 spans 20 residues. Trimming removed 5 bases from V and 3 bases from J; junction bases left unmatched: 24. Looked up from germline, CDR1 is MDHEN and CDR2 is SYDVKM. Written as DNA, the CDR3 is TGTGCCAGCAGTCCCCAGACAGGGATTAGAGACAAGCTGTCGTACACTGAAGCTTTCTTT. Encoded protein: CASSPQTGIRDKLSYTEAFF.

V usage is TRBV4-2 and J usage is TRBJ2-7; D uncertain. The CDR3 extends over 16 amino acids. The V gene's germline CDR1 is LGHNA and CDR2 YNFKEQ. Deletions cut 0 bases from V and 0 bases from J, with 12 bases between. The CDR3 region has the DNA TGTGCCAGCAGCCAAGAGGGCCGGCGGAGCTCCTACGAGCAGTACTTC. It translates to CASSQEGRRSSYEQYF.

The V call is TRBV30, the J call TRBJ1-2; D is possibly TRBD1 (5 bases). CDR1 GTSNPN and CDR2 SVGIG come from the germline V gene (reference sequence). The CDR3 length is 14 residues. Between the trimmed V and J ends, which lost 0 bases and 2 bases, there was a span of 10 bases. CDR3 DNA: TGTGCCTGGAGTGTCCCGGGGACGAACTATGGCTACACCTTC. This translates into CAWSVPGTNYGYTF.

V is TRBV24-1 and J is TRBJ2-1; the D gene is possibly TRBD2 (5 bases). This CDR3 is 14 amino acids long. V was clipped by 1 base and J by 5 bases, with 8 bases between them. Germline V gene data show CDR1 as KGHDR and CDR2 as SFDVKD. The CDR3 loop reads CATSDFTGNNEQFF. In DNA form, the CDR3 reads TGTGCCACCAGTGATTTCACGGGAAACAATGAGCAGTTCTTC.

The chain is built from TRBV2 and TRBJ1-2; 7 positions agree with TRBD1. Germline CDR1 and CDR2: SNHLY and FYNNEI. V was clipped by 4 bases and J by 3 bases; unmatched bases: 5. The CDR3 length is 14 residues. The CDR3 reads CASSGVQGDYGYTF. The CDR3 nucleotides read TGTGCCAGCAGTGGGGTCCAGGGGGACTATGGCTACACCTTC. The full variable domain, completed using reference TRBV2 and TRBJ1-2, is EPEVTQTPSHQVTQMGQEVILRCVPISNHLYFYWYRQILGQKVEFLVSFYNNEISEKSEIFDDQFSVERPDGSNFTLKIRSTKLEDSAMYFCASSGVQGDYGYTFGSGTRLTVV.

The chain combines TRBV27 with TRBJ2-3; a possible D gene is TRBD2 (5 bases). The CDR3 runs 14 residues. The germline gives CDR1 MNHEY, CDR2 SMNVEV (reference sequence). The V and J ends lost 8 bases and 0 bases respectively, with 12 bases between them. The CDR3 coding sequence is TGTGCCAGCCGGGGTCTTTCTAGCACAGATACGCAGTATTTT. Translating it yields CASRGLSSTDTQYF.